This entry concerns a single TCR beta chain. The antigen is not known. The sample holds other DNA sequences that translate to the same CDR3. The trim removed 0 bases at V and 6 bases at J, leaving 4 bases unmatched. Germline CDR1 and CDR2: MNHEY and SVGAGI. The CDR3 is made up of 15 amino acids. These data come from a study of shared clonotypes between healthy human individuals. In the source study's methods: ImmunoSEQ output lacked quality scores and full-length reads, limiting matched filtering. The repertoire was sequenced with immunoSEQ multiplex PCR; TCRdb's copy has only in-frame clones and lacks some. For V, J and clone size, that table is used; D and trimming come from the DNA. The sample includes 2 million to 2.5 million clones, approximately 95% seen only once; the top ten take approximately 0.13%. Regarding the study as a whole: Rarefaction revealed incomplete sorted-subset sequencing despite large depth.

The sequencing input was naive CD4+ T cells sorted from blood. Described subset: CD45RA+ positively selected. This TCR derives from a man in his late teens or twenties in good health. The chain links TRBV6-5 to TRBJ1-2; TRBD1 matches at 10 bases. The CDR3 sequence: CASSYSTGGANGYTF. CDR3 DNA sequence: TGTGCCAGCAGTTACTCGACAGGGGGCGCGAATGGCTACACCTTC.